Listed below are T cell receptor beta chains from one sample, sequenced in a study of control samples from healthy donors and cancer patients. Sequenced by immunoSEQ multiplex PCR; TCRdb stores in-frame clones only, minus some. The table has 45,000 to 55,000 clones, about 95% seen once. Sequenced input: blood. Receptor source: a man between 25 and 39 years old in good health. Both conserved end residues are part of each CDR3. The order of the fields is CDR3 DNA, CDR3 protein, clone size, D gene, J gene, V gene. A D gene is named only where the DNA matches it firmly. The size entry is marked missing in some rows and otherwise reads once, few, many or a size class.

CDR3 DNA: TGTGCCAGCAGTGAGGCAGAATTCTCCTACGAGCAGTACTTC; CDR3 protein: CASSEAEFSYEQYF; clone size: once; D gene: NA; J gene: TRBJ2-7; V gene: TRBV25-1
CDR3 DNA: TGTGCCAGCGCGGGTGGCTACACCTTC; CDR3 protein: CASAGGYTF; clone size: once; D gene: NA; J gene: TRBJ1-2; V gene: TRBV12-3/TRBV12-4
CDR3 DNA: TGTGCCAGCAGCAAGGACAGCACAGATACGCAGTATTTT; CDR3 protein: CASSKDSTDTQYF; clone size: NA; D gene: NA; J gene: TRBJ2-3; V gene: TRBV21-1
CDR3 DNA: TGTGCCAGCAGCTTAGGGGCTGGGGACTCGCTAGGACCCCAGCATTTT; CDR3 protein: CASSLGAGDSLGPQHF; clone size: once; D gene: NA; J gene: TRBJ1-5; V gene: TRBV7-9
CDR3 DNA: TGTGCCAGCAGCCGTTACCAGGGTCACCCCCTCCACTTT; CDR3 protein: CASSRYQGHPLHF; clone size: NA; D gene: NA; J gene: TRBJ1-6; V gene: TRBV9
CDR3 DNA: TGTGCCAGCAGCCCTACCCGGACAGGGGGAGAAAAACTGTTTTTT; CDR3 protein: CASSPTRTGGEKLFF; clone size: NA; D gene: TRBD1; J gene: TRBJ1-4; V gene: TRBV5-6
CDR3 DNA: TGTGCTAGTGGTTTGGGACCAAACTCGGATACGCAGTATTTT; CDR3 protein: CASGLGPNSDTQYF; clone size: NA; D gene: NA; J gene: TRBJ2-3; V gene: TRBV12-5
CDR3 DNA: TGTGCCAGCTTTCCGGAAGCCGGGGAGCTGTTTTTT; CDR3 protein: CASFPEAGELFF; clone size: once; D gene: NA; J gene: TRBJ2-2; V gene: TRBV7-9
CDR3 DNA: TGTGCCATCAGTGTAGGGGCTCCCCAGCGGAACATTCAGTACTTC; CDR3 protein: CAISVGAPQRNIQYF; clone size: NA; D gene: NA; J gene: TRBJ2-4; V gene: TRBV10-3
CDR3 DNA: TGCGCCAGCAGCTTGGATGGACAGGGGTTTGAGCAGTTCTTC; CDR3 protein: CASSLDGQGFEQFF; clone size: NA; D gene: TRBD1; J gene: TRBJ2-1; V gene: TRBV5-1
CDR3 DNA: TGTGCCAGCAGCAAGGACTACTCCTACAATGAGCAGTTCTTC; CDR3 protein: CASSKDYSYNEQFF; clone size: NA; D gene: NA; J gene: TRBJ2-1; V gene: TRBV5-5
CDR3 DNA: TGCGCCAGCAGCGGAACAGGGGATTTTCTCTACGAGCAGTACTTC; CDR3 protein: CASSGTGDFLYEQYF; clone size: NA; D gene: TRBD1; J gene: TRBJ2-7; V gene: TRBV5-1
CDR3 DNA: TGTGCCAGCTCACCGGGAAGACAGTGGCCCCAGCATTTT; CDR3 protein: CASSPGRQWPQHF; clone size: NA; D gene: NA; J gene: TRBJ1-5; V gene: TRBV18
CDR3 DNA: TGTGCCAGCAGCCAAGAACGAGGGAGCGGCTACACCTTC; CDR3 protein: CASSQERGSGYTF; clone size: NA; D gene: NA; J gene: TRBJ1-2; V gene: TRBV4-2
CDR3 DNA: TGTGCCAGCAGCTCCCGACAGGGGAAGGGAGAAAAACTGTTTTTT; CDR3 protein: CASSSRQGKGEKLFF; clone size: NA; D gene: TRBD1; J gene: TRBJ1-4; V gene: TRBV5-4
CDR3 DNA: TGCGCCAGCAGCCCCCCAGGGGCAGACTACGAGCAGTACTTC; CDR3 protein: CASSPPGADYEQYF; clone size: NA; D gene: NA; J gene: TRBJ2-7; V gene: TRBV4-1
CDR3 DNA: TGTGCCAGCAGCACCAGCCTTGATAAGCAGTATTTT; CDR3 protein: CASSTSLDKQYF; clone size: NA; D gene: NA; J gene: TRBJ2-3; V gene: TRBV7-2
CDR3 DNA: TGTGCCAGCTCCCGGGCCTCAATTCGTCCTAGCAATGAAAAACTGTTTTTT; CDR3 protein: CASSRASIRPSNEKLFF; clone size: NA; D gene: NA; J gene: TRBJ1-4; V gene: TRBV19
CDR3 DNA: TGTGCCAGCCGGGACAGGGAGGGTCAGCCCCAGCATTTT; CDR3 protein: CASRDREGQPQHF; clone size: NA; D gene: TRBD1; J gene: TRBJ1-5; V gene: TRBV27
CDR3 DNA: TGTGCCAGCAGACTCACGGAGTCTGGGGCCAACGTCCTGACTTTC; CDR3 protein: CASRLTESGANVLTF; clone size: few; D gene: NA; J gene: TRBJ2-6; V gene: TRBV6-6
CDR3 DNA: TGTGCCTGGGAACTGGGGGGTTACGAGCAGTACTTC; CDR3 protein: CAWELGGYEQYF; clone size: NA; D gene: NA; J gene: TRBJ2-7; V gene: TRBV30
CDR3 DNA: TGTGCCACCAGCAGGGGACGGATAAATCAGCCCCAGCATTTT; CDR3 protein: CATSRGRINQPQHF; clone size: NA; D gene: NA; J gene: TRBJ1-5; V gene: TRBV15
CDR3 DNA: TGTGCCAGCAGAAGAACAGGGTTTGGTGGCACAGATACGCAGTATTTT; CDR3 protein: CASRRTGFGGTDTQYF; clone size: NA; D gene: NA; J gene: TRBJ2-3; V gene: TRBV27
CDR3 DNA: TGTGCCAGCAGAAGGGACAGTAGATACAATCAGCCCCAGCATTTT; CDR3 protein: CASRRDSRYNQPQHF; clone size: NA; D gene: TRBD1; J gene: TRBJ1-5; V gene: TRBV2
CDR3 DNA: TGCAGCGACAGGGACGTGAGCTCCTATAATTCACCCCTCCACTTT; CDR3 protein: CSDRDVSSYNSPLHF; clone size: NA; D gene: NA; J gene: TRBJ1-6; V gene: TRBV29-1
CDR3 DNA: TGTGCCAGCAGGAAAAGTGACCCCAGGGGAGGAACTGAAGCTTTCTTT; CDR3 protein: CASRKSDPRGGTEAFF; clone size: NA; D gene: NA; J gene: TRBJ1-1; V gene: TRBV5-4
CDR3 DNA: TGTGCCAGCAGCTACCCCCTAGCGGGAGACCACGAGCAGTACTTC; CDR3 protein: CASSYPLAGDHEQYF; clone size: NA; D gene: TRBD2; J gene: TRBJ2-7; V gene: TRBV7-9
CDR3 DNA: TGTGCCAGCTCAGATTACAGGGGCTCCAATTCACCCCTCCACTTT; CDR3 protein: CASSDYRGSNSPLHF; clone size: once; D gene: TRBD1; J gene: TRBJ1-6; V gene: TRBV18
CDR3 DNA: TGCGCCAGCAGCTTGCGTCTCACAGGGACGATCTCTGGAAACACCATATATTTT; CDR3 protein: CASSLRLTGTISGNTIYF; clone size: NA; D gene: NA; J gene: TRBJ1-3; V gene: TRBV5-1
CDR3 DNA: TGCGCCAGCAGTGTTAGCTCCTACGAGCAGTACTTC; CDR3 protein: CASSVSSYEQYF; clone size: NA; D gene: NA; J gene: TRBJ2-7; V gene: TRBV10-2
CDR3 DNA: TGTGCCAGCCGCCCTCGGGGGCTCGACACTGAAGCTTTCTTT; CDR3 protein: CASRPRGLDTEAFF; clone size: NA; D gene: NA; J gene: TRBJ1-1; V gene: TRBV6-5
CDR3 DNA: TGTGCCAGCAGATCAGGGGAGAGTATCGGGGAGCTGTTTTTT; CDR3 protein: CASRSGESIGELFF; clone size: NA; D gene: NA; J gene: TRBJ2-2; V gene: TRBV6-5
CDR3 DNA: TGTGCCTGCCGGGACTACACAGGTACGCAGTATTTT; CDR3 protein: CACRDYTGTQYF; clone size: NA; D gene: TRBD2; J gene: TRBJ2-3; V gene: TRBV19
CDR3 DNA: TGTGCCAGCAGCGGCATGGGACAGGGGAACACTGAAGCTTTCTTT; CDR3 protein: CASSGMGQGNTEAFF; clone size: NA; D gene: TRBD1; J gene: TRBJ1-1; V gene: TRBV9
CDR3 DNA: TGTGCCAGCAGCAGTCAGACAGGAATGAACACTGAAGCTTTCTTT; CDR3 protein: CASSSQTGMNTEAFF; clone size: once; D gene: NA; J gene: TRBJ1-1; V gene: TRBV6-2/TRBV6-3
CDR3 DNA: TGTGCCAGCAGAGACGGTCATAATTCACCCCTCCACTTT; CDR3 protein: CASRDGHNSPLHF; clone size: NA; D gene: NA; J gene: TRBJ1-6; V gene: TRBV2
CDR3 DNA: TGTGCCAGCAGTTTATCGGACACTGAAGCTTTCTTT; CDR3 protein: CASSLSDTEAFF; clone size: NA; D gene: NA; J gene: TRBJ1-1; V gene: TRBV27
CDR3 DNA: TGCAGCGTTGAAATACCGGGACAGGGGGCATACGAGCAGTACTTC; CDR3 protein: CSVEIPGQGAYEQYF; clone size: NA; D gene: TRBD1; J gene: TRBJ2-7; V gene: TRBV29-1
CDR3 DNA: TGTGCCAGCAGGGAAACAGGGGGGTATGGCTACACCTTC; CDR3 protein: CASRETGGYGYTF; clone size: once; D gene: TRBD1; J gene: TRBJ1-2; V gene: TRBV2
CDR3 DNA: TGTGCCAGCAGTGCCTCAGAGGGACAGGGGTGGATAATAAATGAGCAGTTCTTC; CDR3 protein: CASSASEGQGWIINEQFF; clone size: NA; D gene: TRBD1; J gene: TRBJ2-1; V gene: TRBV25-1
CDR3 DNA: TGTGCCAGCAGTTTAGGTGGGAACCCACCGTACTTC; CDR3 protein: CASSLGGNPPYF; clone size: once; D gene: NA; J gene: TRBJ2-7; V gene: TRBV27
CDR3 DNA: TGTGCCAGCAGCGTAGAGGGAATCCCGAGAGGGGAGGGCCTGCGGCAGTTCTTC; CDR3 protein: CASSVEGIPRGEGLRQFF; clone size: NA; D gene: TRBD2; J gene: TRBJ2-1; V gene: TRBV9